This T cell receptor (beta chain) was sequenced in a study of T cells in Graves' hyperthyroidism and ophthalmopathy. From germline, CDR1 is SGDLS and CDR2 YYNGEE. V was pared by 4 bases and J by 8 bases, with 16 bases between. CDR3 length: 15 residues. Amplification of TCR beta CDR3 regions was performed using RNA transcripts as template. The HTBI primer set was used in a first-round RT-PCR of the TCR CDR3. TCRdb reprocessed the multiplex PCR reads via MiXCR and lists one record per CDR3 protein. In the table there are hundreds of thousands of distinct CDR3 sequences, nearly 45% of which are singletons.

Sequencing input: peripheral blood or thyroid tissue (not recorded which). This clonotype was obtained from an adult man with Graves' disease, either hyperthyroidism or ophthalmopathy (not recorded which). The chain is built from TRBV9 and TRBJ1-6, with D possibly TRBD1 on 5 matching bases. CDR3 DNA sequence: TGTGCCAGCAGCAACCCCGGGGCAGGTGATTCACCCCTCCACTTT. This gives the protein CASSNPGAGDSPLHF.